Shown below are 4 T cell receptor beta chains from a single sample sequenced in a study of spatial heterogeneity in lung cancer. As to time point: blood at routine non-recurrence follow-up after resection. No cells were sorted before sequencing. The whole RNA sequenced was extracted from tumor, nontumor lung or frozen PBMC. MiXCR, run by TCRdb on the 5' RACE reads, gives a single entry per CDR3 protein. The sample has 25,000 to 30,000 distinct CDR3 sequences; approximately 6% are singletons. Source: PBMCs, taken at follow-up. The receptor set was obtained from a male donor with early-stage non-small cell lung cancer.

This chain uses TRBV30 with TRBJ2-5; D is unclear. Trimming pared 0 bases from V and 5 bases from J, leaving 10 bases between. The CDR3 length is 13 residues. Germline CDR1 and CDR2: GTSNPN and SVGIG (reference sequence). The CDR3 here is CAWSVHLEETQYF. Here the CDR3 DNA reads TGTGCCTGGAGTGTGCACCTAGAGGAGACCCAGTACTTC.

This clonotype turned up a few times. The chain carries TRBV12-3 or TRBV12-4 and TRBJ1-4; a possible D gene is TRBD1 (5 bases). With 3 bases removed from V and 1 base from J, the gap between germline ends came to 6 bases. The CDR3 contains 14 residues. CDR3 loop: CASSFQGTNEKLFF. The CDR3 coding sequence is TGTGCCAGCAGTTTCCAGGGAACTAATGAAAAACTGTTTTTT.

This clonotype was seen at least ten times. The chain employs TRBV5-1 and TRBJ2-2, with a possible D match to TRBD2 (6 bases). CDR3 length: 16 amino acids. The germline CDR1 and CDR2 sequences are SGHRS and YFSETQ. V lost 4 bases and J lost 4, with 17 bases in between. CDR3 region: CASSNTGTFPTGELFF. As DNA, the CDR3 is TGCGCCAGCAGCAACACCGGGACTTTCCCCACCGGGGAGCTGTTTTTT. Filled out from reference TRBV5-1 and TRBJ2-2, the complete variable domain reads KAGVTQTPRYLIKTRGQQVTLSCSPISGHRSVSWYQQTPGQGLQFLFEYFSETQRNKGNFPGRFSGRQFSNSRSEMNVSTLELGDSALYLCASSNTGTFPTGELFFGEGSRLTVL.

This clonotype has ten or more counts. The chain employs TRBV7-9 and TRBJ1-2, with D maybe TRBD1 (6 bases). Between the trimmed V and J ends, which lost 8 bases and 6 bases, there was a span of 10 bases. CDR3 length equals 11 residues. CDR1 and CDR2 (germline): SEHNR, FQNEAQ (reference sequence). The CDR3 nucleotides are TGTGCCAGCGAAACAGGGAATGGCTACACCTTC. Its protein is CASETGNGYTF.